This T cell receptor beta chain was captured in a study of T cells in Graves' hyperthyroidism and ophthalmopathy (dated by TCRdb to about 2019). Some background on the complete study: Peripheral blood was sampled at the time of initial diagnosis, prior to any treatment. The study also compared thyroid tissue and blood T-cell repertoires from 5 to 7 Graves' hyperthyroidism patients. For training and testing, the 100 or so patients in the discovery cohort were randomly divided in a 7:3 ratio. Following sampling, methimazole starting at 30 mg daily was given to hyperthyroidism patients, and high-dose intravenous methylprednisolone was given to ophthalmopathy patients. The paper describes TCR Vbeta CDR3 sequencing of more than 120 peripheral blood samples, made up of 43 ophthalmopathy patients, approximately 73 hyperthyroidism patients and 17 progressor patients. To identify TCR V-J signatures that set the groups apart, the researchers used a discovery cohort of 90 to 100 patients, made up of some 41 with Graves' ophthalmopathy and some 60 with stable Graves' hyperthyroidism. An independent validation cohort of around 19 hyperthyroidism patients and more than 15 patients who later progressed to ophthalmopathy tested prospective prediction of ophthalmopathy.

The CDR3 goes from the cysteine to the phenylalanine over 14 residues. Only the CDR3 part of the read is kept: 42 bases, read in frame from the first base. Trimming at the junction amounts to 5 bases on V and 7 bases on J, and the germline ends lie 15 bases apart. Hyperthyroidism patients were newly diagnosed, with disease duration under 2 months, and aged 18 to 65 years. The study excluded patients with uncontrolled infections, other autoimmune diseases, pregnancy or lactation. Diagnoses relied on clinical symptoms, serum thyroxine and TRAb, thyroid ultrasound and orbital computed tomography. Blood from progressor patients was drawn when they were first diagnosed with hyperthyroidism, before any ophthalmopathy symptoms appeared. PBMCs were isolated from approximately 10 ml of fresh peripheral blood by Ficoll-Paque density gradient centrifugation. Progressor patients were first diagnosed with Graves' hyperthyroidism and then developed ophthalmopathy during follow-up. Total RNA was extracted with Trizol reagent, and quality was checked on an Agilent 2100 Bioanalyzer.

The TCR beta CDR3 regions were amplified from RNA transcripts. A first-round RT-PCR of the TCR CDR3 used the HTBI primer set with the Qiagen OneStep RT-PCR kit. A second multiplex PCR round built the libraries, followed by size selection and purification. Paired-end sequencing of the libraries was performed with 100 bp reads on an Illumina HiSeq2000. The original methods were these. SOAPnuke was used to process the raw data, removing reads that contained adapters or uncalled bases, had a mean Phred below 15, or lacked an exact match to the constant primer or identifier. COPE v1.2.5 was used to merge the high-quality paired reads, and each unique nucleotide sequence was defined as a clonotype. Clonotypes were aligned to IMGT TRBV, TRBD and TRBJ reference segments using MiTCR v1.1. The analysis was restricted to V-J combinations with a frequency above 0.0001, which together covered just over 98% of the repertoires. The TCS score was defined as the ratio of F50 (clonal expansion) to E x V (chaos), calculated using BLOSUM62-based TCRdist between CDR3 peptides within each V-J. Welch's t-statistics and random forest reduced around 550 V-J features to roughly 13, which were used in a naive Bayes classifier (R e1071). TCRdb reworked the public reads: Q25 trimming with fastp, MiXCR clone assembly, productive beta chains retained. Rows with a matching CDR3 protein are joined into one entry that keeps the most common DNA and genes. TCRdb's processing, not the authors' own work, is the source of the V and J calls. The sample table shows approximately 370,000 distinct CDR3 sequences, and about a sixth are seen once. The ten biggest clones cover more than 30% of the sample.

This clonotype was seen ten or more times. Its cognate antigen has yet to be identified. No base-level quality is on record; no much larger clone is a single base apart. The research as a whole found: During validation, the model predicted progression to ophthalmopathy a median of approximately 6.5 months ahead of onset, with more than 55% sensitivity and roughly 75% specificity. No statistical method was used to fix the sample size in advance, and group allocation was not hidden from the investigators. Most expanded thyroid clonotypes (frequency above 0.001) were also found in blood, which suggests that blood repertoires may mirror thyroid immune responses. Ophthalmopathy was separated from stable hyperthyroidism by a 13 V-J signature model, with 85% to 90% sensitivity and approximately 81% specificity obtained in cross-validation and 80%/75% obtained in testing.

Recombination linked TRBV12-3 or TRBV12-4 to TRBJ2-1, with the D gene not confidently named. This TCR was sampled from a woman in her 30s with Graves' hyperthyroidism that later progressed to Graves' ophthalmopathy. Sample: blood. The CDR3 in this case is CASSLRAVGNEQFF. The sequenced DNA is TGTGCCAGCAGTCTCCGGGCGGTAGGGAATGAGCAGTTCTTC.